The clone carrying this T cell receptor (beta chain) was seen a handful of times. The data stem from a study of beta chain features in type 1 diabetes. The sequenced template was cDNA made from the entire isolated RNA. Sequencing used immunoSEQ multiplex PCR; TCRdb keeps in-frame clones, though not all of them. This repertoire shows 130,000 to 150,000 clones, around 50% found once; its top ten account for around 0.45%. V was pared by 0 bases and J by 4 bases, with 16 bases between. The CDR3 runs to 18 residues. Germline-derived CDR1 and CDR2 are SGHTA and FQGTGA. This sequence joins TRBV7-3 and TRBJ1-6, with a tentative D call TRBD1 (5 bases). This clonotype was obtained from a man aged 18 to 29 in good health. The sample was Tregs from blood. This chain's CDR3 is CASSLTGRIHSYNSPLHF. CDR3 in DNA: TGTGCCAGCAGCTTAACGGGGCGGATTCATTCGTATAATTCACCCCTCCACTTT.